This T cell receptor beta chain is from a study of PD-1 blockade in classical Hodgkin lymphoma. Clones were sequenced by immunoSEQ multiplex PCR, and TCRdb holds only the in-frame ones, with some missing. The repertoire holds roughly 90,000 clones, 81% seen once, with approximately 15% in the top ten. The germline V gene encodes CDR1 SQVTM and CDR2 ANQGSEA. Trimming removed 6 bases at V and 0 bases at J, with 14 bases between. The CDR3 length is 14 residues. General study results and limits: Baseline diversity was lower in partial responders and progressors than complete responders.

Patients all relapsed after autologous stem cell transplantation, and there was variation in brentuximab vedotin exposure. About this clone itself: Its antigen is still unknown.

The sequence was collected from a human donor with classical Hodgkin lymphoma. Material: peripheral blood mononuclear cells (PBMCs), obtained before the second cycle of nivolumab. The V gene is TRBV29-1, the J gene TRBJ1-1, with D possibly TRBD1 on 6 matching bases. The CDR3, as DNA: TGCAGCGTGCTGACAGGAACTATGAACACTGAAGCTTTCTTT. It yields the protein CSVLTGTMNTEAFF.